This entry features one T cell receptor (beta chain) sequence. The antigen is undetermined. CDR1 and CDR2 (germline): LNHDA, SQIVND (reference sequence). The trim removed 5 bases at V and 7 bases at J, leaving 2 bases unmatched. The CDR3 consists of 13 residues. Sequenced by immunoSEQ multiplex PCR; TCRdb stores in-frame clones only, minus some. The data contain around 160,000 clones, 75% to 95% of them singletons. These data are taken from a study of T cell responses to AZD1222 COVID-19 vaccine. Study-level points and caveats: Donors were chiefly white British, with a greater number of females, and clonal diversity was perhaps underestimated. Nearly half of spike-specific TCRs reportedly go after variant regions that carry no mutations. Two doses of AZD1222 preceded a rise in Spike-specific TCR breadth and depth. Only five to seven AZD1222 recipients tested seropositive at baseline.

The sample consisted of peripheral blood, taken on day 0 of MenACWY control vaccination. The source of this sequence is an adult in good health. The V and J genes are TRBV19 and TRBJ1-6, with 7 bases aligning to TRBD1. The CDR3 protein is CASSLGGNSPLHF. For the CDR3, the DNA is TGTGCCAGTAGTTTAGGGGGCAATTCACCCCTCCACTTT.